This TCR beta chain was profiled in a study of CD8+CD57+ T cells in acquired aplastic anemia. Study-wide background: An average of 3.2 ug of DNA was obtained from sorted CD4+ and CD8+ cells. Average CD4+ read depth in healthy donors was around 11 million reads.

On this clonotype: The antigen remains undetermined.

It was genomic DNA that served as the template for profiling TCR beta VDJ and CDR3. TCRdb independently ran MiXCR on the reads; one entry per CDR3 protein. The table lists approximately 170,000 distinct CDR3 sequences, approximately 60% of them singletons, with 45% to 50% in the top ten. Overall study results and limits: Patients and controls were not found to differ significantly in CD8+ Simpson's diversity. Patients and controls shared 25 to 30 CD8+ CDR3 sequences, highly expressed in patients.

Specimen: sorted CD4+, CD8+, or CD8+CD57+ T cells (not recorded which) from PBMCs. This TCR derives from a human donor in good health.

For the CDR3, the DNA is TGTGCCAGTAGTATAGGGCCGGGATTTGGGGAGCAGTACTTC. Translation: CASSIGPGFGEQYF. This chain uses TRBV19 with TRBJ2-7; D possibly corresponds to TRBD2 (5 bases). The germline V gene encodes CDR1 LNHDA and CDR2 SQIVND (reference sequence). The ends were cut back, 1 base at V and 7 bases at J, with 14 bases in the middle. The CDR3 is 14 residues long.